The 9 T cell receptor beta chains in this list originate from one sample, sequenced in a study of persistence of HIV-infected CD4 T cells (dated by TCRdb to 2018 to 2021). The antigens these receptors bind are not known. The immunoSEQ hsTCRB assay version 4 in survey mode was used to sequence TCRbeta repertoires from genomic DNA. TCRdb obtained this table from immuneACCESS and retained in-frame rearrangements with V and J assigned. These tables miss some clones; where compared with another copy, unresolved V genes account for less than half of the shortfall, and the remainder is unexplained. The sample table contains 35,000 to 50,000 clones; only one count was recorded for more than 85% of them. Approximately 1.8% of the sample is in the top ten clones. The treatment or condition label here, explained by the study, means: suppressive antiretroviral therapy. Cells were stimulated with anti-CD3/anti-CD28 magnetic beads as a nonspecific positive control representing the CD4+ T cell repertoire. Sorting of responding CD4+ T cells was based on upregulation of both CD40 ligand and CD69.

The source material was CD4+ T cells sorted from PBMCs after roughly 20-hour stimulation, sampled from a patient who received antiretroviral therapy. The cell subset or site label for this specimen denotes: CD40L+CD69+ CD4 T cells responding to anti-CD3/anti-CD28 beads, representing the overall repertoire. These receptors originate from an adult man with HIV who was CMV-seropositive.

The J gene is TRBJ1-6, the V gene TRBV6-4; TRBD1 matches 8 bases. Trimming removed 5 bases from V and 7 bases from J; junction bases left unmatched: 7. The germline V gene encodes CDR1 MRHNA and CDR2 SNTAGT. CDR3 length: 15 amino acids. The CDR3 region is CASSLERQGNSPLHF. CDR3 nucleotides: TGTGCCAGCAGTTTGGAGAGACAGGGGAATTCACCCCTCCACTTT.

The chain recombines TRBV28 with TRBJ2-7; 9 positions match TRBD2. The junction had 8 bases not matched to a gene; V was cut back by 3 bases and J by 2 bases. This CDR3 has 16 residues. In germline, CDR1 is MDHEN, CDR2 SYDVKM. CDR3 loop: CASSFLPSGVTYEQYF. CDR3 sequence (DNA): TGTGCCAGCAGTTTTCTCCCTAGCGGGGTAACCTACGAGCAGTACTTC.

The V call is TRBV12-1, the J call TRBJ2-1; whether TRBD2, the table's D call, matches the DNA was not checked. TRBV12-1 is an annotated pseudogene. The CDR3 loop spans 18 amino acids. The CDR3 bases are TGTGCCAGCAGCTCAAACCTCGTTCGCTACCCCGGAGACAATGAGCAGTTCTTC. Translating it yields CASSSNLVRYPGDNEQFF.

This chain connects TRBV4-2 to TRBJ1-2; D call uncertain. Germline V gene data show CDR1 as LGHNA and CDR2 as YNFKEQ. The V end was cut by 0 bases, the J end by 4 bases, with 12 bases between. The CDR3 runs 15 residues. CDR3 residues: CASSQDGLGSYGYTF. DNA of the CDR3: TGTGCCAGCAGCCAAGATGGTTTGGGGAGCTATGGCTACACCTTC.

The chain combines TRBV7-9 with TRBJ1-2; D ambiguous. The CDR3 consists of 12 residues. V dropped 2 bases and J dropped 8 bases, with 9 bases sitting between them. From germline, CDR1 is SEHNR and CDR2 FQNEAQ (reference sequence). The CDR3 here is CASSLSPSGYTF. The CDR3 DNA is TGTGCCAGCAGCTTATCGCCGTCCGGCTACACCTTC. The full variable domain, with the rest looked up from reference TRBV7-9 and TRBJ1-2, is DTGVSQNPRHKITKRGQNVTFRCDPISEHNRLYWYRQTLGQGPEFLTYFQNEAQLEKSRLLSDRFSAERPKGSFSTLEIQRTEQGDSAMYLCASSLSPSGYTFGSGTRLTVV.

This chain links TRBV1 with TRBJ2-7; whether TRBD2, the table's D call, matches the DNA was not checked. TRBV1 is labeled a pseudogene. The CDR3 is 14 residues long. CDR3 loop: CTSSRAGGPHEQYF. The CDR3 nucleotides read TGCACCAGCAGCCGGGCGGGGGGGCCCCACGAGCAGTACTTC.

This CDR3 reads CASSLGGANTGELFF. DNA for the CDR3: TGTGCCAGCAGCTTAGGGGGCGCGAACACCGGGGAGCTGTTTTTT. The chain combines TRBV7-9 with TRBJ2-2, with a possible D match to TRBD1 (5 bases). The CDR3 length is 15 residues. Germline-derived CDR1 and CDR2 are SEHNR and FQNEAQ (reference sequence). The ends were cut back, 1 base at V and 0 bases at J, with 6 bases in the middle.

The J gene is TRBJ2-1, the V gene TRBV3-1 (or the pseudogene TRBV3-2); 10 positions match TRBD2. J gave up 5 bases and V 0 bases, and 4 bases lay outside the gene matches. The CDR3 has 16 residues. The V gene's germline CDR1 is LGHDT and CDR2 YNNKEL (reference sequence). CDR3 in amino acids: CASSQEKLAGNNEQFF. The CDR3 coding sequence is TGTGCCAGCAGCCAAGAAAAACTAGCGGGGAACAATGAGCAGTTCTTC.

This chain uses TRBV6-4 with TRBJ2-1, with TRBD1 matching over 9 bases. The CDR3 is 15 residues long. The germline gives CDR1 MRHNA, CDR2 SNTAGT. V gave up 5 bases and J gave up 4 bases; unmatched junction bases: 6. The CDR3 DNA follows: TGTGCCAGCAGTCCCGACAGGGGGACATACAATGAGCAGTTCTTC. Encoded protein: CASSPDRGTYNEQFF.